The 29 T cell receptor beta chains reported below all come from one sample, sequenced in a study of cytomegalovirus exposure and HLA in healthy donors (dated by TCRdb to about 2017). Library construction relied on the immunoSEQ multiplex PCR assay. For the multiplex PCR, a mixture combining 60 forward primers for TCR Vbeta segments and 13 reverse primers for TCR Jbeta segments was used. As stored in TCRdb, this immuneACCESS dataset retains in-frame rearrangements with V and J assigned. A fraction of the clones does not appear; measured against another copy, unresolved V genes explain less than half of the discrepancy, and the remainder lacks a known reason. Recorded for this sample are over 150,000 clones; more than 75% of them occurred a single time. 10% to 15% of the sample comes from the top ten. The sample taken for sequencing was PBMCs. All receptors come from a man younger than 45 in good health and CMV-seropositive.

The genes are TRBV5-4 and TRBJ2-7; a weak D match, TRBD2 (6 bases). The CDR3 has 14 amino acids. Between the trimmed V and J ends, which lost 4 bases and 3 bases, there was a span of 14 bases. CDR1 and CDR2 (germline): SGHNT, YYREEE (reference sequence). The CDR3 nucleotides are TGTGCCAGCAGCCACCGCGGGATCGACTACGAGCAGTACTTC. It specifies CASSHRGIDYEQYF. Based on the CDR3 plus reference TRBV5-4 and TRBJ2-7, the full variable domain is ETGVTQSPTHLIKTRGQQVTLRCSSQSGHNTVSWYQQALGQGPQFIFQYYREEENGRGNFPPRFSGLQFPNYSSELNVNALELDDSALYLCASSHRGIDYEQYFGPGTRLTVT.

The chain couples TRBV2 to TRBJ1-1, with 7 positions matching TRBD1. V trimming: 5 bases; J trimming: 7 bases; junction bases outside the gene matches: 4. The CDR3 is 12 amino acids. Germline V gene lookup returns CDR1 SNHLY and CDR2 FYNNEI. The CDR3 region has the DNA TGTGCCAGCAGTTCGGACAGGATTGAAGCTTTCTTT. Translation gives CASSSDRIEAFF.

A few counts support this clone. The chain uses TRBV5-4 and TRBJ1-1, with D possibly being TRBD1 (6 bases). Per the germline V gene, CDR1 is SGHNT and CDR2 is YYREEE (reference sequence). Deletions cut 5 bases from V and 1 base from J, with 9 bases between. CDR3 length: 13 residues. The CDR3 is CASRVGQNTEAFF. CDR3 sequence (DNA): TGTGCCAGCAGGGTGGGACAGAACACTGAAGCTTTCTTT.

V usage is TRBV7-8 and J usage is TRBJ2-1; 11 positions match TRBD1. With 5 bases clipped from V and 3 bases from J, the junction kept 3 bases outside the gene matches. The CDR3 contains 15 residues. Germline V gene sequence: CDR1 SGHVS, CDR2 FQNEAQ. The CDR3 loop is CASSPGTGGYNEQFF. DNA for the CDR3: TGTGCCAGCAGCCCCGGGACAGGGGGCTACAATGAGCAGTTCTTC. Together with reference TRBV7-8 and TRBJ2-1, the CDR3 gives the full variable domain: GAGVSQSPRYKVAKRGQDVALRCDPISGHVSLFWYQQALGQGPEFLTYFQNEAQLDKSGLPSDRFFAERPEGSVSTLKIQRTQQEDSAVYLCASSPGTGGYNEQFFGPGTRLTVL.

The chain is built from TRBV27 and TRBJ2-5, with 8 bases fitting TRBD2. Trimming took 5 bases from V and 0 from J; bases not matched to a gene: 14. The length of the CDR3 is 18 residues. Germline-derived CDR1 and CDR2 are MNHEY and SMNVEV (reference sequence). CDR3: CASSPIRSSGEYQETQYF. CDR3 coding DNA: TGTGCCAGCAGTCCAATTCGAAGTAGCGGGGAATACCAAGAGACCCAGTACTTC.

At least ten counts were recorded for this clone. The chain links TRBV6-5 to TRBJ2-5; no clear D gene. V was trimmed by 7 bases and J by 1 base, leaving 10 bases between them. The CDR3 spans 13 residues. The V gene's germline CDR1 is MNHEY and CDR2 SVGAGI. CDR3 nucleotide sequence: TGTGCCAGCACCTCACCAGGCCAAGAGACCCAGTACTTC. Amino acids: CASTSPGQETQYF.

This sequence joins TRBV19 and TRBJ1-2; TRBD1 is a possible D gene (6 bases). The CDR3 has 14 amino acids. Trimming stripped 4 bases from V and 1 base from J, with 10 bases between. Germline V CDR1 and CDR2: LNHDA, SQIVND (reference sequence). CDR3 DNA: TGTGCCAGTAGTAAGGACAGCTTTAACTATGGCTACACCTTC. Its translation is CASSKDSFNYGYTF.

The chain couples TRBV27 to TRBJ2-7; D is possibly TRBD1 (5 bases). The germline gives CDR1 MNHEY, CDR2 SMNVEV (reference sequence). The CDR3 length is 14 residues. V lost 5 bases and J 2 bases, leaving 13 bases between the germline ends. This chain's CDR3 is CASSQTGTTYEQYF. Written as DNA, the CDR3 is TGTGCCAGCAGTCAAACAGGAACTACCTACGAGCAGTACTTC.

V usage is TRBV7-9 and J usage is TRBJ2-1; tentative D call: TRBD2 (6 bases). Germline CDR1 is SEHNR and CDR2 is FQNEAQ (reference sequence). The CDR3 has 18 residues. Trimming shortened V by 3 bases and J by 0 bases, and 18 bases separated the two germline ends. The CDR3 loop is CASSFVAGDFLSYNEQFF. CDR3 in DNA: TGTGCCAGCAGCTTCGTCGCCGGGGACTTCCTCTCCTACAATGAGCAGTTCTTC.

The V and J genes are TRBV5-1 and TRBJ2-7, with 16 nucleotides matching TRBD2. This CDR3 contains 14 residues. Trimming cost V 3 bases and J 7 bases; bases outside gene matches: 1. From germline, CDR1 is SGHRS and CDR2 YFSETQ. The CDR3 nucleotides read TGCGCCAGCAGCTCGGGACTAGCGGGAGGGGAGCAGTACTTC. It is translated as CASSSGLAGGEQYF.

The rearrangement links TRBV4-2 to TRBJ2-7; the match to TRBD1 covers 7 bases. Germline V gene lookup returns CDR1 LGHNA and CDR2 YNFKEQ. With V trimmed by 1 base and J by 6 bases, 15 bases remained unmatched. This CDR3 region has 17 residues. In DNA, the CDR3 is TGTGCCAGCAGCCAAGTGGTTGCTTTGACAGGGCAAGGCGAGCAGTACTTC. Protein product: CASSQVVALTGQGEQYF.

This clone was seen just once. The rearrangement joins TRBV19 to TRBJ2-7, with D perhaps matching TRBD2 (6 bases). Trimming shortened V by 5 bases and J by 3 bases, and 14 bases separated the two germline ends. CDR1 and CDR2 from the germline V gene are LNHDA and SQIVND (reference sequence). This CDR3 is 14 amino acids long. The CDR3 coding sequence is TGTGCCAGTAGTTTAGCGGAGACCCGCTACGAGCAGTACTTC. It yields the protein CASSLAETRYEQYF.

Here the CDR3 DNA reads TGTGCCAGCAGCCGAGACAGGGAGGTATCCTACAATGAGCAGTTCTTC. Translation gives CASSRDREVSYNEQFF. The V gene is TRBV11-2, the J gene TRBJ2-1, with a tentative D call TRBD1 (7 bases). V lost 5 bases to trimming and J lost 1 base, with 15 bases between them. Germline CDR1 is SGHAT and CDR2 is FQNNGV. This CDR3 contains 16 residues.

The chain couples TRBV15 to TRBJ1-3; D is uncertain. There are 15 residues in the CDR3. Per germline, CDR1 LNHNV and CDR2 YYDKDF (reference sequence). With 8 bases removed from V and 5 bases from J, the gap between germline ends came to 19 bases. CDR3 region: CATQLEEALRNTIYF. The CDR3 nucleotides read TGTGCCACCCAGCTCGAGGAGGCTCTGAGAAACACCATATATTTT.

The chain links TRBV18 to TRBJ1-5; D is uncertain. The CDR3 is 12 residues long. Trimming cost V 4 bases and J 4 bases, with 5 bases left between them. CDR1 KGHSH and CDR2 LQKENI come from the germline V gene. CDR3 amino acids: CASSLNNQPQHF. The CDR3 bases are TGTGCCAGCTCACTTAATAATCAGCCCCAGCATTTT.

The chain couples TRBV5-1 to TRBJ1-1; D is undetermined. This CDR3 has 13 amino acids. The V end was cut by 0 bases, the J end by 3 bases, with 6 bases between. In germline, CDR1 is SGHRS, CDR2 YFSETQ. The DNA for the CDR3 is TGCGCCAGCAGCTTGGTTACAGACACTGAAGCTTTCTTT. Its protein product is CASSLVTDTEAFF.

CDR3 loop: CASRSGTSAENTGELFF. The CDR3 nucleotides read TGTGCCAGCAGATCCGGGACATCAGCTGAGAACACCGGGGAGCTGTTTTTT. The chain carries TRBV27 and TRBJ2-2, with D maybe TRBD1 (6 bases). Germline V CDR1 and CDR2: MNHEY, SMNVEV (reference sequence). V lost 6 bases to trimming and J lost 1 base, with 18 bases between them. CDR3 length: 17 residues.

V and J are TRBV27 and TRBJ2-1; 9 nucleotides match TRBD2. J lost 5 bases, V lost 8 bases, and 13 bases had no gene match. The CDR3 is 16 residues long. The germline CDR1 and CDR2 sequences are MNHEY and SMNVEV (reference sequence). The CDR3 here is CASQRRPGLANNEQFF. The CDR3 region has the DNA TGTGCCAGCCAAAGACGACCGGGACTAGCTAACAATGAGCAGTTCTTC.

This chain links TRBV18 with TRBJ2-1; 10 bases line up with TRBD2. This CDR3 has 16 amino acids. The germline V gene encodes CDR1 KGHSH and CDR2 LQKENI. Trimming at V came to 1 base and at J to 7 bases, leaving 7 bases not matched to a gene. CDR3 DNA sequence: TGTGCCAGCTCACCACGACCTAGCGGGAGTGGTAATGAGCAGTTCTTC. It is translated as CASSPRPSGSGNEQFF.

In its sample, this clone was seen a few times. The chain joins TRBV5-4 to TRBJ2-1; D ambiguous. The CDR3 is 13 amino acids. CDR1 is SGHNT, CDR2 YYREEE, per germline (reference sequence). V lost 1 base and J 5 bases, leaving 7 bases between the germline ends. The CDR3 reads CASSLTANNEQFF. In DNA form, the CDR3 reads TGTGCCAGCAGCTTGACAGCTAACAATGAGCAGTTCTTC. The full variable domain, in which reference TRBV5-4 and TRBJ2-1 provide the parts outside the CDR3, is ETGVTQSPTHLIKTRGQQVTLRCSSQSGHNTVSWYQQALGQGPQFIFQYYREEENGRGNFPPRFSGLQFPNYSSELNVNALELDDSALYLCASSLTANNEQFFGPGTRLTVL.

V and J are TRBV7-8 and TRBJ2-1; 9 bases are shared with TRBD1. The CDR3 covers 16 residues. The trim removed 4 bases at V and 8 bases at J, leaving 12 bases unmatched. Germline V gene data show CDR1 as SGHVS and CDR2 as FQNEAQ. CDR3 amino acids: CASSSRPGQGIDEQFF. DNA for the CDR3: TGTGCCAGCAGCTCCAGACCGGGACAGGGAATCGATGAGCAGTTCTTC. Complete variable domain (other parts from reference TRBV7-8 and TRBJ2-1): GAGVSQSPRYKVAKRGQDVALRCDPISGHVSLFWYQQALGQGPEFLTYFQNEAQLDKSGLPSDRFFAERPEGSVSTLKIQRTQQEDSAVYLCASSSRPGQGIDEQFFGPGTRLTVL.

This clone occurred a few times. The CDR3, as DNA: TGTGCCAGTAGTACCCAGATCATAAGGCTAGCGGGAGGGGGGGCCAAAAACATTCAGTACTTC. It encodes CASSTQIIRLAGGGAKNIQYF. The chain recombines TRBV19 with TRBJ2-4; 12 positions match TRBD2. This CDR3 contains 21 residues. Germline V gene sequence: CDR1 LNHDA, CDR2 SQIVND (reference sequence). The trim removed 4 bases at V and 1 base at J, leaving 17 bases unmatched.

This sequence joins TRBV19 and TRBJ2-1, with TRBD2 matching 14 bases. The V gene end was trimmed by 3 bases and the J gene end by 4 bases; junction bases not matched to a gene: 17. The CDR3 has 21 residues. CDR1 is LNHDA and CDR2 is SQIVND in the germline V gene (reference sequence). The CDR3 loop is CASSIRGQGATSGRAYNEQFF. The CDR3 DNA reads TGTGCCAGTAGTATCCGTGGACAGGGGGCGACTAGCGGGAGGGCTTACAATGAGCAGTTCTTC.

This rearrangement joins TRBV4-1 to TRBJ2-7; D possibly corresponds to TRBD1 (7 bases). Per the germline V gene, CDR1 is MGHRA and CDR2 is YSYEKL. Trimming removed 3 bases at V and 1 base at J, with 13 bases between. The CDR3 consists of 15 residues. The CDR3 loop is CASSQRAGGSYEQYF. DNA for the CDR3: TGCGCCAGCAGCCAGCGGGCAGGGGGGTCCTACGAGCAGTACTTC.

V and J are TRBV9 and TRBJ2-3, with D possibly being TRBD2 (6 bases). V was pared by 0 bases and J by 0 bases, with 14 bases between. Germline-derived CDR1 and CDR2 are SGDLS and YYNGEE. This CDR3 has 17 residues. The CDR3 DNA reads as TGTGCCAGCAGCGTAGAAGGTACGGGAGCTAGCACAGATACGCAGTATTTT. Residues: CASSVEGTGASTDTQYF.

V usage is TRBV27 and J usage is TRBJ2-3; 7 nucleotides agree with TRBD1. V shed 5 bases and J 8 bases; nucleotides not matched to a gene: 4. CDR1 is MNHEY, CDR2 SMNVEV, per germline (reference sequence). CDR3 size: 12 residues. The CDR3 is CASSGDSVTQYF. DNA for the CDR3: TGTGCCAGCAGTGGGGACAGCGTTACGCAGTATTTT.

CDR3 in DNA: TGTGCCAGCAGCCAAGACAGAAACCGGTATGAAAAACTGTTTTTT. This sequence encodes CASSQDRNRYEKLFF. The chain employs TRBV7-2 and TRBJ1-4, with D possibly TRBD1 on 5 matching bases. There are 15 residues in the CDR3. Looked up from germline, CDR1 is SGHTA and CDR2 is FQGNSA. V was cut by 5 bases and J by 6 bases, with 16 bases left in between.

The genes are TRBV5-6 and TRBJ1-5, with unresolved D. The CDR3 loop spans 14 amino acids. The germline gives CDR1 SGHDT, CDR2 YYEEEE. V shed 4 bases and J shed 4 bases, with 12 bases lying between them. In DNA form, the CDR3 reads TGTGCCAGCAGCCCGGGTCCTGGAAATCAGCCCCAGCATTTT. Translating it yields CASSPGPGNQPQHF. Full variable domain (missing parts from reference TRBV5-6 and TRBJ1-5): DAGVTQSPTHLIKTRGQQVTLRCSPKSGHDTVSWYQQALGQGPQFIFQYYEEEERQRGNFPDRFSGHQFPNYSSELNVNALLLGDSALYLCASSPGPGNQPQHFGDGTRLSIL.

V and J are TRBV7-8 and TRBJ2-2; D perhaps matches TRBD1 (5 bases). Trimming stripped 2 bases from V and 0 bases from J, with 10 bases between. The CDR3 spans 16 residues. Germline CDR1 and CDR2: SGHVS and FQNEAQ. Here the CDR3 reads CASSLRDSSNTGELFF. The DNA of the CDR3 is TGTGCCAGCAGCTTAAGAGACAGCTCGAACACCGGGGAGCTGTTTTTT.